Shown below are 5 T cell receptor beta chains from a single sample sequenced in a study of read filtering for tumor transcriptome and immune sequencing. From roughly 390 ng of RNA, a library with molecular barcoded alpha/delta and beta/gamma adaptors was made. TCRdb processed the reads anew with MiXCR; each CDR3 protein has one entry. The sample includes 13,000 to 15,000 distinct CDR3 sequences, roughly 22% of them seen just once. Input material: a population of CD138-negative cells sorted from bone marrow. All receptors derive from a donor at least 40 years old with multiple myeloma.

The chain carries TRBV19 and TRBJ2-1, with 15 bases identical to TRBD2. Germline assignment: CDR1 LNHDA and CDR2 SQIVND (reference sequence). There are 18 residues in the CDR3. After removal of 4 bases from V and 2 bases from J, the junction contained 6 bases not matched to a gene. CDR3 bases: TGTGCCAGTAGTAGAGGGGGACTAGCGGGGGGCCCCTACAATGAGCAGTTCTTC. This sequence encodes CASSRGGLAGGPYNEQFF.

The table lists this clonotype with many counts. The rearrangement uses TRBV5-4 and TRBJ2-5; no clear D. The germline V gene has CDR1 SGHNT and CDR2 YYREEE (reference sequence). This CDR3 is built from 13 residues. V shed 7 bases and J shed 2 bases, with 12 bases lying between them. CDR3 residues: CASRLAGQETQYF. The CDR3 nucleotides are TGTGCCAGCCGTCTGGCTGGGCAAGAGACCCAGTACTTC. The variable domain in full, completed from reference TRBV5-4 and TRBJ2-5, reads ETGVTQSPTHLIKTRGQQVTLRCSSQSGHNTVSWYQQALGQGPQFIFQYYREEENGRGNFPPRFSGLQFPNYSSELNVNALELDDSALYLCASRLAGQETQYFGPGTRLLVL.

This clonotype was counted ten times or more. The chain links TRBV6-2 or TRBV6-3 to TRBJ2-6, with a weak D call TRBD2 (6 bases). Trimming took 7 bases from V and 2 from J, leaving 15 bases between them. CDR3 size: 16 residues. Germline loops: CDR1 MNHEY, CDR2 SVGEGT. This CDR3 reads CASNHPGRTGANVLTF. DNA of the CDR3: TGTGCCAGCAATCACCCGGGGAGGACTGGGGCCAACGTCCTGACTTTC.

This clonotype was recorded at least ten times. This chain's CDR3 is CASSLQGQVNEQFF. The CDR3 DNA reads TGTGCCAGCAGCTTACAGGGTCAGGTCAATGAGCAGTTCTTC. The chain uses TRBV7-2 and TRBJ2-1; TRBD1 is a possible D gene (5 bases). CDR3 length equals 14 residues. Trimming pared 2 bases from V and 6 bases from J, leaving 11 bases between. The germline V gene has CDR1 SGHTA and CDR2 FQGNSA.

The sample holds many counts of this clonotype. This chain connects TRBV7-9 to TRBJ2-7, with a tentative D call TRBD1 (5 bases). The germline gives CDR1 SEHNR, CDR2 FQNEAQ (reference sequence). Trimming removed 0 bases from V and 5 bases from J, with 14 bases in between. The CDR3 has 15 amino acids. This CDR3 reads CASSLAAGNFHEQYF. CDR3 coding DNA: TGTGCCAGCAGCTTAGCGGCAGGGAATTTCCACGAGCAGTACTTC. Full variable domain (remainder filled in from reference TRBV7-9 and TRBJ2-7): DTGVSQNPRHKITKRGQNVTFRCDPISEHNRLYWYRQTLGQGPEFLTYFQNEAQLEKSRLLSDRFSAERPKGSFSTLEIQRTEQGDSAMYLCASSLAAGNFHEQYFGPGTRLTVT.